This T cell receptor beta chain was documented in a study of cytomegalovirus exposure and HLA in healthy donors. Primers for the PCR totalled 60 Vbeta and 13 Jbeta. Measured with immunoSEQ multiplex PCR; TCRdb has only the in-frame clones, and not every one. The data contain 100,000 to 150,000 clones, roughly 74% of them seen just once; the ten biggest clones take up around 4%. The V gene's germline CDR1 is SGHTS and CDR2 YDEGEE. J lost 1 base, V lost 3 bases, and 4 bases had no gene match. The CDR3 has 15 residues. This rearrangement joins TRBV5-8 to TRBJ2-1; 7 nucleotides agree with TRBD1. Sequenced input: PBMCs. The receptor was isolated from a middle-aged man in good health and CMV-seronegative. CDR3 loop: CASSWKGQSYNEQFF. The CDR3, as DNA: TGTGCCAGCAGCTGGAAGGGACAGTCCTACAATGAGCAGTTCTTC. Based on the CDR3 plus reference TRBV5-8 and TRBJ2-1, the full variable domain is EAGVTQSPTHLIKTRGQQATLRCSPISGHTSVYWYQQALGLGLQFLLWYDEGEERNRGNFPPRFSGRQFPNYSSELNVNALELEDSALYLCASSWKGQSYNEQFFGPGTRLTVL.